This T cell receptor (beta chain) was sequenced in a study of cytomegalovirus exposure and HLA in healthy donors. General observations from the study: Differences between HLA loci emerged in a later analysis of TCR association rates, with DRB1 most and HLA-C fewest. Accurate prediction of HLA-A and HLA-B alleles (for most subjects) was reportedly achieved from TCR beta sequences. Donors belonging to an Asian-associated ancestry cluster reportedly showed fewer N-insertions in productive TCRs than the roughly 670-donor mean, according to what a later analysis found. In a later analysis, most CMV-associated TCR beta chains appeared HLA-restricted.

Germline CDR1 SGHVS, CDR2 FNYEAQ. CDR3 length equals 16 residues. Germline trimming cut 1 base from V and 2 bases from J; bases unmatched to any gene: 8. The PCR ran on 60 Vbeta and 13 Jbeta primers. The protocol was immunoSEQ multiplex PCR, while the TCRdb copy is restricted to in-frame clones and leaves out a portion. This sample has under 150,000 clones, with roughly 74% found just once. For this clone: Its antigen is unknown.

The receptor's source is a woman in her 40s in good health and CMV-seropositive. The chain carries TRBV7-6 and TRBJ2-7, with 7 bases fitting TRBD2. Sequencing was done on a sample of PBMCs. CDR3 DNA: TGTGCCAGCAGCTTAGTCGCGGGAGAGTTCCCCTACGAGCAGTACTTC. It is translated as CASSLVAGEFPYEQYF. The full variable domain, its missing parts supplied by reference TRBV7-6 and TRBJ2-7, is GAGVSQSPRYKVTKRGQDVALRCDPISGHVSLYWYRQALGQGPEFLTYFNYEAQQDKSGLPNDRFSAERPEGSISTLTIQRTEQRDSAMYRCASSLVAGEFPYEQYFGPGTRLTVT.